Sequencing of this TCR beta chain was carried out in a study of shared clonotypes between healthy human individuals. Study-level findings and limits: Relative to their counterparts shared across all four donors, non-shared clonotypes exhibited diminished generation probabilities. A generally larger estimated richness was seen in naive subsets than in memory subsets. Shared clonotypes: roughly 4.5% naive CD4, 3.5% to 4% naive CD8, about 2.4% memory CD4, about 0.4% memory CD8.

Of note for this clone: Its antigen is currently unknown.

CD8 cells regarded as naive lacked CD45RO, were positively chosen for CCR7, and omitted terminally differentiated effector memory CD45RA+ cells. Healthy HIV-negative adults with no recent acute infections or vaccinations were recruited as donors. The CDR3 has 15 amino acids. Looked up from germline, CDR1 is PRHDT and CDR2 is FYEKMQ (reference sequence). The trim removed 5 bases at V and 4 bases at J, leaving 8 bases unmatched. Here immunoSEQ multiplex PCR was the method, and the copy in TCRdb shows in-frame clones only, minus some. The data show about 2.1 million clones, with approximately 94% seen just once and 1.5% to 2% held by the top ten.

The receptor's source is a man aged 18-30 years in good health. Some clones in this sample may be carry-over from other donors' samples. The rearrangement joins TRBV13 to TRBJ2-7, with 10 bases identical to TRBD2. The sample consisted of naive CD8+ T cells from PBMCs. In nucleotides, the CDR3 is TGTGCCAGCAGCCCAGACACTAGCGGGAAGTACGAGCAGTACTTC. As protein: CASSPDTSGKYEQYF.